The next 11 T cell receptor beta chains were all read from a single sample in a study of cytomegalovirus exposure and HLA in healthy donors. Assay used: immunoSEQ multiplex PCR; TCRdb lists only in-frame clones, some missing. The table records 140,000 to 150,000 clones, 91% of them present only once. The sample consisted of PBMCs. The receptors here all came from a man younger than 30 in good health and CMV-seronegative.

This chain connects TRBV23-1 to TRBJ1-4, with unresolved D. TRBV23-1 is reported as an ORF; its role is uncertain. The CDR3 consists of 13 residues. With 8 bases removed from V and 4 bases from J, the gap between germline ends came to 11 bases. CDR3: CASPRGFNEKLFF. As DNA, the CDR3 is TGCGCCAGCCCACGGGGTTTTAATGAAAAACTGTTTTTT.

V gene TRBV6-1 combines with J gene TRBJ2-3, with 12 bases lining up with TRBD2. V shed 8 bases and J 2 bases; nucleotides not matched to a gene: 5. The CDR3 extends over 15 amino acids. Germline values: CDR1 MNHNS, CDR2 SASEGT. CDR3 in DNA: TGTGCCAGCGGGAGACTAGCGGGAGACACAGATACGCAGTATTTT. Translating it yields CASGRLAGDTDTQYF.

In DNA, the CDR3 is TGCGCCAGCAGCCCGCTAGCGGGAGTCGCAGATACGCAGTATTTT. It specifies CASSPLAGVADTQYF. The chain employs TRBV4-3 and TRBJ2-3; TRBD2 aligns across 10 bases. V was clipped by 4 bases and J by 4 bases; unmatched bases: 5. The CDR3 extends over 15 amino acids. The V gene's germline CDR1 is LGHNA and CDR2 YSLEER.

The table lists this clone with a count of one. The chain combines TRBV25-1 with TRBJ1-1, with a tentative D call TRBD1 (5 bases). Trimming took 7 bases from V and 6 from J, leaving 15 bases between them. CDR3 length equals 13 residues. Germline values: CDR1 MGHDK, CDR2 SYGVNS. The CDR3 nucleotides read TGTGCCAGCAAATGGGGGGAGACGTCTGAAGCTTTCTTT. Protein: CASKWGETSEAFF. The variable domain in full, with the rest retrieved from reference TRBV25-1 and TRBJ1-1, is EADIYQTPRYLVIGTGKKITLECSQTMGHDKMYWYQQDPGMELHLIHYSYGVNSTEKGDLSSESTVSRIRTEHFPLTLESARPSHTSQYLCASKWGETSEAFFGQGTRLTVV.

The CDR3 DNA sequence: TGTGCCAGCAGCGAGAGGACAGGGGACGCTGAAAAACTGTTTTTT. This codes for CASSERTGDAEKLFF. The chain recombines TRBV9 with TRBJ1-4; the match to TRBD1 covers 9 bases. The CDR3 totals 15 residues. Unmatched junction bases numbered 7, after V lost 3 bases and J lost 7 bases. Germline loops: CDR1 SGDLS, CDR2 YYNGEE.

The chain joins TRBV7-3 to TRBJ2-2; perhaps TRBD2 as D (5 bases). This CDR3 comprises 13 residues. V lost 2 bases and J lost 5, with 6 bases in between. The V gene's germline CDR1 is SGHTA and CDR2 FQGTGA. The CDR3 coding sequence is TGTGCCAGCAGCTTAGAGGGAACCGGGGAGCTGTTTTTT. It yields the protein CASSLEGTGELFF.

The V call is TRBV25-1, the J call TRBJ2-3, with 8 bases that match TRBD2. The junction had 0 bases not matched to a gene; V was cut back by 0 bases and J by 1 base. The CDR3 totals 15 residues. The germline V gene encodes CDR1 MGHDK and CDR2 SYGVNS. CDR3 nucleotide sequence: TGTGCCAGCAGTGAATACGGGGGGGGCACAGATACGCAGTATTTT. Encoded protein: CASSEYGGGTDTQYF.

This clone has a single count. The chain links TRBV7-8 to TRBJ2-7; 9 bases match TRBD1. Looked up from germline, CDR1 is SGHVS and CDR2 is FQNEAQ. V lost 4 bases, J lost 5 bases, and 24 bases stayed unmatched. The CDR3 covers 20 residues. The CDR3 nucleotides read TGTGCCAGCAGCTCCCGACGGGGGGTGTTGGGTCGGGACAGGGAAAACGAGCAGTACGTC. Protein: CASSSRRGVLGRDRENEQYV.

The chain joins TRBV7-6 to TRBJ2-7; 10 bases match TRBD2. V trimming: 5 bases; J trimming: 0 bases; junction bases outside the gene matches: 4. CDR1 and CDR2 from the germline V gene are SGHVS and FNYEAQ. The CDR3 consists of 15 residues. The DNA for the CDR3 is TGTGCCAGCAGCGAGGGACTAGCGTTCTCCTACGAGCAGTACTTC. Its protein product is CASSEGLAFSYEQYF.

J is TRBJ2-1 and V is TRBV18, with unresolved D. Germline CDR1 is KGHSH and CDR2 is LQKENI. CDR3 length: 16 amino acids. The V gene lost 3 bases and the J gene lost 0 bases, with 12 bases spanning the gap. CDR3 sequence reads: CASSPRRDFSYNEQFF. The CDR3 DNA sequence: TGTGCCAGCTCACCCCGTAGAGATTTCTCCTACAATGAGCAGTTCTTC.

CDR3 protein: CASSSTSEGYEQYF. As DNA, the CDR3 is TGTGCCAGCAGCTCCACTAGCGAGGGCTACGAGCAGTACTTC. The gene calls are TRBV5-4 and TRBJ2-7, with 7 bases aligning to TRBD2. Germline V gives CDR1 SGHNT, CDR2 YYREEE (reference sequence). Germline trimming cut 3 bases from V and 3 bases from J; bases unmatched to any gene: 6. The CDR3 runs to 14 residues.